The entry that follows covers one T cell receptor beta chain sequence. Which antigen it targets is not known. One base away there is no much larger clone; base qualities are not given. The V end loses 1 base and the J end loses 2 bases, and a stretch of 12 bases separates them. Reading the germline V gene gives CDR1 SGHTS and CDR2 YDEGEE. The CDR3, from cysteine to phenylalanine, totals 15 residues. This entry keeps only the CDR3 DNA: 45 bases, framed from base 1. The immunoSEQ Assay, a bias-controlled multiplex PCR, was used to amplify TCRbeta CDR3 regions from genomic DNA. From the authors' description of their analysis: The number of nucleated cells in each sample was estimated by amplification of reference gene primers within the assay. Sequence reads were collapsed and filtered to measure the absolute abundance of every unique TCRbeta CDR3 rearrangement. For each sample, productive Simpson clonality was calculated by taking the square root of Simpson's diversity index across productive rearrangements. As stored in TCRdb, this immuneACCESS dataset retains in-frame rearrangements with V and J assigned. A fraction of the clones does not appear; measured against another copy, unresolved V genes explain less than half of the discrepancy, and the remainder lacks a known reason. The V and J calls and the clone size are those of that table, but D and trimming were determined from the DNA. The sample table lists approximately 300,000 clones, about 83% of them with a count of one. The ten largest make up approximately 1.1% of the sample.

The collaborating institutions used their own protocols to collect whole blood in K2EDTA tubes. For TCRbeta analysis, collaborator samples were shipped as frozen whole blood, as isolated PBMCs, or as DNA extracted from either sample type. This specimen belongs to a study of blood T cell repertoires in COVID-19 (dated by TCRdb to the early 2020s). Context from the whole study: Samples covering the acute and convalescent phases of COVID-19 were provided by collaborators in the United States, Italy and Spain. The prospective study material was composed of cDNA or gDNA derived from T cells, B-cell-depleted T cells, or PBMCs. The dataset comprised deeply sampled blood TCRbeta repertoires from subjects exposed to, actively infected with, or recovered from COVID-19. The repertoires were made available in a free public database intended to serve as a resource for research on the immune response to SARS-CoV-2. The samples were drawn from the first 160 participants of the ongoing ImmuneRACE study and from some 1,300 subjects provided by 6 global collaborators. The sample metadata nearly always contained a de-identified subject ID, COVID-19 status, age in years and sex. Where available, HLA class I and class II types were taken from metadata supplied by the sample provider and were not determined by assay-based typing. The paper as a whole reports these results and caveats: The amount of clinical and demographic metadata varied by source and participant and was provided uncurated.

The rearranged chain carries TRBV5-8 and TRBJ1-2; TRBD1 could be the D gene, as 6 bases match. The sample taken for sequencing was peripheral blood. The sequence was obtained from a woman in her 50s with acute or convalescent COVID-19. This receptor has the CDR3 CASSLSGQGNYGYTF. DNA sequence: TGTGCCAGCAGCTTGTCAGGCCAGGGGAACTATGGCTACACCTTC.